Listed below are T cell receptor beta chains from one sample, sequenced in a study of cytomegalovirus exposure and HLA in healthy donors. Libraries were prepared by immunoSEQ multiplex PCR; TCRdb keeps only in-frame clonotypes and omits some of them. This sample has 190,000 or so clones, with 65% to 90% found just once. The specimen was PBMCs. These TCRs come from a young woman in good health and CMV-seropositive. Each CDR3 is given without its conserved first and last residue. Each record gives: CDR3 protein, V gene, J gene.

ASSEAERMNTEAF	TRBV2	TRBJ1-1
ASSSSGFTYEQY	TRBV5-1	TRBJ2-7
ASSRQGVPEAF	TRBV9	TRBJ1-1
ASSLAGLEQY	TRBV11-2	TRBJ2-7
ASSSGQDANTGELF	TRBV7-9	TRBJ2-2
ASSPHPGGQETQY	TRBV7-7	TRBJ2-5
ASNAGFFLNTEAF	TRBV2	TRBJ1-1
ASSYSWRDSYEQY	TRBV6-5	TRBJ2-7
ASMTSGHSTDTQY	TRBV5-1	TRBJ2-3
ASSIRLAGNYEQY	TRBV19	TRBJ2-7
ASSYSGGHTALAQY	TRBV6-6	TRBJ2-5
SVEQGSSYNEQF	TRBV29-1	TRBJ2-1
ASSPQNSNQPQH	TRBV27	TRBJ1-5
ASRRNGGVPTEAF	TRBV5-1	TRBJ1-1
ATSPTFFDSYEQY	TRBV15	TRBJ2-7
ASSSAGVLHYEQY	TRBV5-1	TRBJ2-7
ASSRHTGISYEQY	TRBV5-6	TRBJ2-7
ASSFDRDEKLF	TRBV5-6	TRBJ1-4
ASTPAGWNGYT	TRBV7-9	TRBJ1-2
SGSHPQRGVPEAF	TRBV29-1	TRBJ1-1
ATIPFGGPGEQY	TRBV27	TRBJ2-7
ASSSGSTDTQY	TRBV5-6	TRBJ2-3
ASLDRAVAEAF	TRBV28	TRBJ1-1
ASSQALAGAFQETQY	TRBV4-1	TRBJ2-5
ASTGADTQY	TRBV19	TRBJ2-3
ASSYPGQGMGELF	TRBV6-5	TRBJ2-2
ASSSDLRTGRAYEQY	TRBV7-9	TRBJ2-7
SVPGPWGADTQY	TRBV29-1	TRBJ2-3
AISVTEYGYT	TRBV10-3	TRBJ1-2
ASSEGSRYLPGYT	TRBV6-1	TRBJ1-2
SVASRDRYGYT	TRBV29-1	TRBJ1-2
ASSLGHPTDTQY	TRBV7-3	TRBJ2-3
AWSLGVPGYNEQF	TRBV30	TRBJ2-1
ASSDRGHEQY	TRBV19	TRBJ2-7
ASSARRDQPQH	TRBV9	TRBJ1-5
ASSQDLSGWGNEQF	TRBV14	TRBJ2-1
ASSSPGTGQYEQY	TRBV7-9	TRBJ2-7
ASSLGGLSYQPQH	TRBV5-6	TRBJ1-5
ASSDASGVYNEQF	TRBV25-1	TRBJ2-1
ARLSDREDGDYGYT	TRBV13	TRBJ1-2
ASSNAGGQETQY	TRBV11-3	TRBJ2-5
TSSQVDSSSYNEQF	TRBV1	TRBJ2-1
ASRTGPYTIY	TRBV28	TRBJ1-3
ASSSGRGGTEAF	TRBV6-5	TRBJ1-1
SVERGSGGDTQY	TRBV29-1	TRBJ2-3
ASSQEGRRGRAF	TRBV4-1	TRBJ1-1
ASSAGQGGIQY	TRBV2	TRBJ2-4
ATSRDESVTGLWYNEQF	TRBV15	TRBJ2-1
ASSYGGNYNEQF	TRBV27	TRBJ2-1
SVDGRQETQY	TRBV29-1	TRBJ2-5
ATSRVLSKVEPQH	TRBV15	TRBJ1-5
ASSRPGQGREKLF	TRBV7-2	TRBJ1-4
ASSLFQGLDTQY	TRBV7-9	TRBJ2-3
ASTRGPVDPNEQF	TRBV5-4	TRBJ2-1
ASSLASAGGYT	TRBV11-2	TRBJ1-2
SVNTGSYEQY	TRBV29-1	TRBJ2-7